This TCR beta chain was captured in a study of shared clonotypes between healthy human individuals. Study-level background: Donor ages ranged 18 to 49 years: a couple of women, a few men. Findings of the study overall: Generally, estimated richness proved larger in naive subsets than it did in memory subsets. Investigators collected only blood, and repertoires in tissues likely differ.

As defined, naive CD8 cells were CD45RO-negative and positively selected for CCR7, with terminally differentiated effector memory CD45RA+ cells excluded. Donors had no recently reported acute infections or vaccinations and were HIV-negative. Trimming took 5 bases from V and 5 from J, leaving 16 bases between them. The CDR3 runs to 15 residues. Germline V gives CDR1 MDHEN, CDR2 SYDVKM. Produced via immunoSEQ multiplex PCR; TCRdb's table is partial and in-frame only. The table includes 2 million to 2.5 million clones, just over 90% detected once. Concerning this clone itself: The antigen is undetermined.

The receptor was isolated from a man aged 18 to 35 in good health. Some clones in this sample may be carry-over from other donors' samples. Sequencing was performed on naive CD8+ T cells from PBMCs. The rearrangement uses TRBV28 and TRBJ2-1; tentative D call: TRBD1 (6 bases). The chain's CDR3 is CASSAPWDTHNEQFF. CDR3 DNA sequence: TGTGCCAGCAGTGCCCCCTGGGACACCCACAATGAGCAGTTCTTC.